This T cell receptor beta chain was obtained from a study of blood T cell repertoires in COVID-19. TCRdb's table, derived via immunoSEQ multiplex PCR, lists solely in-frame clones and lacks some. This sample has about 15,000 clones; 55% to 85% occur once, and the top ten carry 9.7%. The clonotype was recovered from a man between 65 and 85 years old with acute or convalescent COVID-19. The sequencing input was peripheral blood.

In DNA, the CDR3 is TGTGCCACGGGACAGGGAGTCAGGGAGACCCAGTACTTC. As protein: CATGQGVRETQYF. The chain carries TRBV19 and TRBJ2-5; 9 bases map to TRBD1. V lost 10 bases and J lost 5; bases outside the gene matches: 8. This CDR3 has 13 amino acids. Looked up from germline, CDR1 is LNHDA and CDR2 is SQIVND (reference sequence).